Listed here are 22 T cell receptor beta chains from one sample, sequenced in a study of blood T cell repertoires in COVID-19. Sequencing used immunoSEQ multiplex PCR; TCRdb keeps in-frame clones, though not all of them. The repertoire has about 430,000 clones, roughly 90% of them found once; the top ten carry less than 1.5%. Sequenced input: PBMCs or T cells enriched from blood (not recorded which). The source is a woman younger than 30 who had been exposed to COVID-19.

This clone was recorded once. The rearrangement links TRBV18 to TRBJ2-5, with 15 nucleotides matching TRBD2. Per germline, CDR1 KGHSH and CDR2 LQKENI. V was clipped by 0 bases and J by 4 bases; unmatched bases: 0. The length of the CDR3 is 16 residues. The CDR3 DNA reads as TGTGCCAGCTCACCACCGGGACTAGCGGGGGGAGAGACCCAGTACTTC. Translation gives CASSPPGLAGGETQYF.

The chain links TRBV15 to TRBJ2-3, with TRBD2 matching 14 bases. Germline CDR1 reads LNHNV; CDR2 reads YYDKDF (reference sequence). J lost 4 bases, V lost 4 bases, and 7 bases had no gene match. CDR3 size: 17 residues. The CDR3 protein is CATSTPGLAGESDTQYF. For the CDR3, the DNA is TGTGCCACCAGCACGCCGGGACTAGCGGGAGAATCAGATACGCAGTATTTT. Looking up the rest from reference TRBV15 and TRBJ2-3 gives the full variable domain: DAMVIQNPRYQVTQFGKPVTLSCSQTLNHNVMYWYQQKSSQAPKLLFHYYDKDFNNEADTPDNFQSRRPNTSFCFLDIRSPGLGDTAMYLCATSTPGLAGESDTQYFGPGTRLTVL.

V and J are TRBV7-9 and TRBJ1-2, with 10 bases matching TRBD1. V shed 3 bases and J 8 bases; nucleotides not matched to a gene: 6. The germline V gene encodes CDR1 SEHNR and CDR2 FQNEAQ (reference sequence). The length of the CDR3 is 14 residues. CDR3 in DNA: TGTGCCAGCAGCTTGACCGGGACAGGGGAAGGCTACACCTTC. Protein sequence: CASSLTGTGEGYTF.

This rearrangement joins TRBV11-3 to TRBJ2-3; D uncertain. V was clipped by 2 bases and J by 0 bases, with 6 bases between them. This CDR3 has 14 residues. CDR1 is SGHNT and CDR2 is YENEEA in the germline V gene. The DNA of the CDR3 is TGTGCCAGCAGCTTACTGGCTAGCACAGATACGCAGTATTTT. Translated: CASSLLASTDTQYF.

This clone was picked up a small number of times. The chain couples TRBV18 to TRBJ1-2; TRBD1 aligns across 7 bases. In germline, CDR1 is KGHSH, CDR2 LQKENI. J was trimmed by 5 bases and V by 3 bases; bases with no gene match: 9. The CDR3 is 15 amino acids. CDR3 in amino acids: CASSPWTGSPYGYTF. CDR3 DNA: TGTGCCAGCTCACCTTGGACAGGTTCCCCGTATGGCTACACCTTC.

Here the CDR3 reads CASSQALRTVNEQFF. CDR3 nucleotides: TGTGCCAGCAGCCAAGCCCTACGGACAGTCAATGAGCAGTTCTTC. V is TRBV3-1 (or the pseudogene TRBV3-2) and J is TRBJ2-1; a weak D match, TRBD1 (6 bases). The germline CDR1 and CDR2 sequences are LGHDT and YNNKEL (reference sequence). This CDR3 has 15 amino acids. Trimming cost V 1 base and J 6 bases, with 13 bases left between them.

The V gene is TRBV5-1, the J gene TRBJ2-2; TRBD2 agrees at 14 bases. The V gene's germline CDR1 is SGHRS and CDR2 YFSETQ. The CDR3 runs to 18 residues. The V and J ends lost 9 bases and 3 bases, in that order; junction bases with no gene match: 13. The CDR3 here is CATSRRLAGGPDTGELFF. The CDR3 region has the DNA TGCGCCACCTCACGGAGACTAGCGGGGGGGCCTGACACCGGGGAGCTGTTTTTT. The whole variable domain, filled in from reference TRBV5-1 and TRBJ2-2, reads KAGVTQTPRYLIKTRGQQVTLSCSPISGHRSVSWYQQTPGQGLQFLFEYFSETQRNKGNFPGRFSGRQFSNSRSEMNVSTLELGDSALYLCATSRRLAGGPDTGELFFGEGSRLTVL.

The CDR3 coding sequence is TGTGCCAGCAGCTTAGGGGCAGAGACCCAGTACTTC. Protein product: CASSLGAETQYF. The gene calls are TRBV7-9 and TRBJ2-5; the D is unclear. V lost 1 base and J 4 bases, leaving 4 bases between the germline ends. The CDR3 runs to 12 residues. Germline V gene lookup returns CDR1 SEHNR and CDR2 FQNEAQ (reference sequence). The complete variable domain, with remaining parts taken from reference TRBV7-9 and TRBJ2-5, reads DTGVSQNPRHKITKRGQNVTFRCDPISEHNRLYWYRQTLGQGPEFLTYFQNEAQLEKSRLLSDRFSAERPKGSFSTLEIQRTEQGDSAMYLCASSLGAETQYFGPGTRLLVL.

This chain connects TRBV5-1 to TRBJ2-7, with TRBD1 matching 9 bases. This CDR3 region has 14 residues. Germline CDR1 SGHRS, CDR2 YFSETQ. With 3 bases clipped from V and 2 bases from J, the junction kept 3 bases outside the gene matches. The CDR3 reads CASSWGQGTYEQYF. CDR3 bases: TGCGCCAGCAGCTGGGGACAGGGTACCTACGAGCAGTACTTC.

The chain combines TRBV6-5 with TRBJ1-2; D is ambiguous. The ends were cut back, 0 bases at V and 3 bases at J, with 14 bases in the middle. Germline V gene sequence: CDR1 MNHEY, CDR2 SVGAGI. The CDR3 runs 16 residues. CDR3 sequence: CASSYSTAIVDYGYTF. The CDR3 DNA reads as TGTGCCAGCAGTTACTCGACTGCCATTGTCGACTATGGCTACACCTTC.

CDR3 sequence: CASSLGSYNSPLHF. For the CDR3, the DNA is TGTGCCAGCTCCCTAGGCTCCTATAATTCACCCCTCCACTTT. The chain joins TRBV18 to TRBJ1-6; D remains unclear. CDR3 length: 14 amino acids. The V gene's germline CDR1 is KGHSH and CDR2 LQKENI. V lost 6 bases and J lost 0, with 6 bases in between.

The chain couples TRBV25-1 to TRBJ2-1, with D tentatively TRBD2 (6 bases). The CDR3 is 16 residues long. Per germline, CDR1 MGHDK and CDR2 SYGVNS. Trimming took 1 base from V and 3 from J, leaving 13 bases between them. CDR3 in amino acids: CASSESEGGGYNEQFF. The CDR3 nucleotides are TGTGCCAGCAGTGAATCGGAGGGAGGAGGCTACAATGAGCAGTTCTTC.

The chain combines TRBV7-3 with TRBJ2-7; 9 bases map to TRBD2. The CDR3 covers 15 residues. CDR1 SGHTA and CDR2 FQGTGA come from the germline V gene. J lost 5 bases, V lost 5 bases, and 10 bases had no gene match. CDR3 amino acids: CASSTFGGGANEQYF. As DNA, the CDR3 is TGTGCCAGCAGCACCTTTGGCGGGGGGGCTAACGAGCAGTACTTC. Full variable domain (remainder filled in from reference TRBV7-3 and TRBJ2-7): GAGVSQTPSNKVTEKGKYVELRCDPISGHTALYWYRQSLGQGPEFLIYFQGTGAADDSGLPNDRFFAVRPEGSVSTLKIQRTERGDSAVYLCASSTFGGGANEQYFGPGTRLTVT.

The J gene is TRBJ1-4, the V gene TRBV28, with 8 nucleotides matching TRBD1. V was clipped by 5 bases and J by 3 bases; unmatched bases: 5. This CDR3 has 15 amino acids. Germline V gives CDR1 MDHEN, CDR2 SYDVKM. CDR3 nucleotide sequence: TGTGCCAGCAGTACTACAGGGGGATCTAATGAAAAACTGTTTTTT. It yields the protein CASSTTGGSNEKLFF. Looking up the rest from reference TRBV28 and TRBJ1-4 gives the full variable domain: DVKVTQSSRYLVKRTGEKVFLECVQDMDHENMFWYRQDPGLGLRLIYFSYDVKMKEKGDIPEGYSVSREKKERFSLILESASTNQTSMYLCASSTTGGSNEKLFFGSGTQLSVL.

This rearrangement joins TRBV3-1 (or the pseudogene TRBV3-2) to TRBJ1-6; D is unresolved. This CDR3 region has 14 residues. Germline CDR1 reads LGHDT; CDR2 reads YNNKEL (reference sequence). Deletions cut 1 base from V and 13 bases from J, with 14 bases between. The CDR3 coding sequence is TGTGCCAGCAGCCAAGCTCAGAACGTATCCCCCCTCCACTTT. Its protein product is CASSQAQNVSPLHF.

The CDR3 reads CASSFGTGSSYEQYF. CDR3 nucleotide sequence: TGTGCCAGCAGTTTCGGGACAGGGAGCTCCTACGAGCAGTACTTC. V is TRBV6-5 and J is TRBJ2-7, with 9 bases lining up with TRBD1. V shed 4 bases and J 0 bases; nucleotides not matched to a gene: 4. The length of the CDR3 is 15 residues. CDR1 is MNHEY, CDR2 SVGAGI, per germline.

There are a few counts of this clone. This chain joins TRBV7-6 and TRBJ2-3, with a possible D match to TRBD2 (5 bases). The CDR3 loop spans 14 amino acids. V was pared by 0 bases and J by 1 base, with 5 bases between. CDR1 and CDR2 (germline): SGHVS, FNYEAQ. In DNA form, the CDR3 reads TGTGCCAGCAGCTTAGCGGGAGGCACAGATACGCAGTATTTT. Amino acid sequence: CASSLAGGTDTQYF.

The genes are TRBV4-2 and TRBJ2-5, with D maybe TRBD2 (5 bases). CDR1 is LGHNA, CDR2 YNFKEQ, per germline. This CDR3 comprises 15 residues. V was cut by 0 bases and J by 5 bases, with 13 bases left in between. CDR3 protein: CASSQDDWGAETQYF. For the CDR3, the DNA is TGTGCCAGCAGCCAAGATGACTGGGGAGCGGAGACCCAGTACTTC.

The CDR3 reads CASSEVPGQVQLQFF. CDR3 DNA sequence: TGTGCCAGCAGTGAAGTCCCGGGACAGGTACAATTACAGTTCTTC. V usage is TRBV6-4 and J usage is TRBJ2-1; 8 bases agree with TRBD1. Germline CDR1 reads MRHNA; CDR2 reads SNTAGT. This CDR3 comprises 15 residues. V shed 3 bases, J shed 13 bases, and the junction held 14 bases outside the gene matches.

The chain combines TRBV28 with TRBJ2-2; 15 nucleotides align to TRBD2. Germline V CDR1 and CDR2: MDHEN, SYDVKM. The J segment lost 5 bases and the V segment lost 11 bases, leaving 3 bases of the junction unmatched. This CDR3 spans 14 amino acids. CDR3: CAGGLAGGTGELFF. The CDR3 coding sequence is TGTGCCGGCGGACTAGCGGGGGGGACCGGGGAGCTGTTTTTT.

This clone came up a few times. This CDR3 is CASIIRGQSAEQYF. In DNA form, the CDR3 reads TGTGCCAGCATAATACGCGGACAGTCAGCCGAGCAGTACTTC. The rearrangement links TRBV5-6 to TRBJ2-7, with a possible D match to TRBD1 (6 bases). CDR1 and CDR2 (germline): SGHDT, YYEEEE. This CDR3 comprises 14 residues. V gave up 6 bases and J gave up 6 bases, with 19 bases separating them.

The chain is built from TRBV15 and TRBJ2-4, with TRBD1 matching over 8 bases. Trimming took 3 bases from V and 3 from J; bases not matched to a gene: 1. This CDR3 region has 14 residues. Germline V gene data show CDR1 as LNHNV and CDR2 as YYDKDF (reference sequence). Here the CDR3 reads CATSRDRDKNIQYF. Here the CDR3 DNA reads TGTGCCACCAGCAGGGACAGGGACAAAAACATTCAGTACTTC.